A selection of T cell receptor beta chains follows, all from one sample in a study of T cell responses to AZD1222 COVID-19 vaccine. The repertoire was sequenced with immunoSEQ multiplex PCR; TCRdb's copy has only in-frame clones and lacks some. Of 130,000 to 150,000 clones listed, 80% to 90% are singletons. Here the sequenced sample was peripheral blood, taken on day 0 of AZD1222 vaccination. These receptors were collected from an adult in good health. The CDR3 runs from the conserved cysteine through the conserved F or W. A D gene is named only where the DNA matches it firmly. The size of a clone is reported for some rows only, either as once, few or many, or as a class for expanded clones.

TRBV9	TRBJ2-5	NA	NA	TGTGCCAGCAGCGTAGATCAGGGCCAAGAGACCCAGTACTTC	CASSVDQGQETQYF
TRBV28	TRBJ2-7	NA	few	TGTGCCAGCAGTTTAAGGGTCCCAGGGTTCGAGCAGTACTTC	CASSLRVPGFEQYF
TRBV11-3	TRBJ1-1	TRBD1	NA	TGTGCCAGCAGCGTAACCAGGGGGACTCGATTCTTT	CASSVTRGTRFF
TRBV18	TRBJ2-3	TRBD1	NA	TGTGCCAGCTCAGGAACGACAGGGAGCACAGATACGCAGTATTTT	CASSGTTGSTDTQYF
TRBV2	TRBJ2-2	TRBD1	NA	TGTGCCAGCAGTCAATACGGGACAGGGAACACCGGGGAGCTGTTTTTT	CASSQYGTGNTGELFF
TRBV25-1	TRBJ2-7	NA	NA	TGTGCCAGCAGTGAATTCCTCTCCTACGAGCAGTACTTC	CASSEFLSYEQYF
TRBV7-3	TRBJ2-6	NA	NA	TGTGCCAGCAGCTTAACCGGGACTGGGGCCAACGTCCTGACTTTC	CASSLTGTGANVLTF
TRBV29-1	TRBJ2-7	NA	NA	TGCAGCGTAGGAGAATTCTACGAGCAGTACTTC	CSVGEFYEQYF
TRBV19	TRBJ2-5	NA	once	TGTGCCAGTAGTATAGAAAGCCGCGGGACCCAGTACTTC	CASSIESRGTQYF
TRBV29-1	TRBJ2-3	TRBD2	NA	TGCAGCGTTGATGTTCTGGGGGGGTCGCAGTATTTT	CSVDVLGGSQYF
TRBV5-1	TRBJ1-1	NA	NA	TGCGCCAGCAGCTTGGCGGGGCACACTGAAGCTTTCTTT	CASSLAGHTEAFF
TRBV19	TRBJ1-2	NA	NA	TGTGCCAGTAGCCCACCGGCGAGGGGCGGCTATGGCTACACCTTC	CASSPPARGGYGYTF
TRBV27	TRBJ1-6	NA	NA	TGTGCCAGCAGTTTAAACAGCCAGTATTCACCCCTCCACTTT	CASSLNSQYSPLHF
TRBV11-2	TRBJ1-6	NA	NA	TGTGCCAGCAGCTTAGATCAGGGGTGGAATTCACCCCTCCACTTT	CASSLDQGWNSPLHF
TRBV7-2	TRBJ2-7	NA	NA	TGTGCCAGCAGCCCCTTGGGCGGGACGGCTGTCTACGAGCAGTACTTC	CASSPLGGTAVYEQYF
TRBV10-3	TRBJ2-5	NA	NA	TGTGCCATCAGTGATGGAGAGACCCAGTACTTC	CAISDGETQYF
TRBV19	TRBJ1-2	NA	NA	TGTGCCAGTACCCCCGGGGACATGTCGAACTATGGCTACACCTTC	CASTPGDMSNYGYTF
TRBV28	TRBJ2-5	NA	NA	TGTGCCAGCAGTTTGAGGAGAACAGGGCCCCAGTACTTC	CASSLRRTGPQYF
TRBV5-1	TRBJ2-1	NA	NA	TGCGCCAGCAGCGATCTGAGAGGGAACTCCTACAATGAGCAGTTCTTC	CASSDLRGNSYNEQFF
TRBV10-2	TRBJ2-7	TRBD2	NA	TGCGCCAGCAGGACTAGCGGGAGGGCCTACGAGCAGTACTTC	CASRTSGRAYEQYF
TRBV6-5	TRBJ1-6	NA	NA	TGTGCCAGCAGTTACTCGAGAGCAGGGCCGGGATCACCCCTCCACTTT	CASSYSRAGPGSPLHF
TRBV13	TRBJ2-7	NA	once	TGTGCCAGCAGCTTAGCAGTTACTAGCCGGGGCGAGCAGTACTTC	CASSLAVTSRGEQYF
TRBV18	TRBJ2-7	TRBD1	NA	TGTGCCAGCTCACCACCGGGACAGGGCAGGGGATACGAGCAGTACTTC	CASSPPGQGRGYEQYF
TRBV3-1/TRBV3-2	TRBJ1-1	NA	NA	TGTGCCAGCAGCCGTGAAGGGCGACGGGCTTTCTTT	CASSREGRRAFF
TRBV6-2/TRBV6-3	TRBJ2-7	NA	NA	TGTGCCAGCAGTTATGGACGGACCCGCCTTTTCTACGAGCAGTACTTC	CASSYGRTRLFYEQYF
TRBV7-9	TRBJ2-7	TRBD2	NA	TGTGCCAGCACTCGAGCGGGAGGGAGATTTATTACCTACGAGCAGTACTTC	CASTRAGGRFITYEQYF
TRBV27	TRBJ1-2	NA	NA	TGTGCCAGCAGTCCTGCGGGGCTGCAGTGGGGGCATGGCTACACCTTC	CASSPAGLQWGHGYTF
TRBV10-3	TRBJ1-1	NA	NA	TGTGCCATCAGTGTAGCGGGGACTGAAGCTTTCTTT	CAISVAGTEAFF
TRBV19	TRBJ1-1	TRBD1	NA	TGTGCCAGTAGAATCAGGGGGGGCGCGGACACTGAAGCTTTCTTT	CASRIRGGADTEAFF
TRBV15	TRBJ1-4	NA	many	TGTGCCACCAGCAAGGGTGCAACTAATGAAAAACTGTTTTTT	CATSKGATNEKLFF
TRBV28	TRBJ2-3	NA	NA	TGTGCCAGCAGTTTTGTCGAGGTCTTACTCACAGATACGCAGTATTTT	CASSFVEVLLTDTQYF
TRBV5-6	TRBJ2-7	NA	once	TGTGCCAGCAGCTTGGGGAGTTGGGGGGCCTACGAGCAGTACTTC	CASSLGSWGAYEQYF
TRBV5-4	TRBJ1-5	NA	NA	TGTGCCAGCAGCTCCCCTTCGGAGAGGGCGGGGTATAGCAATCAGCCCCAGCATTTT	CASSSPSERAGYSNQPQHF
TRBV2	TRBJ1-5	NA	once	TGTGCCAGCAGTGTTGAACAGGATCAGCCCCAGCATTTT	CASSVEQDQPQHF
TRBV5-1	TRBJ1-2	NA	NA	TGCGCCAGCAGCTTGGCCGCGACTAACTATGGCTACACCTTC	CASSLAATNYGYTF
TRBV24-1	TRBJ2-5	TRBD1	NA	TGTGCCACCAGTGACTTAAGACAGGGGTTCCAAGAGACCCAGTACTTC	CATSDLRQGFQETQYF
TRBV9	TRBJ2-2	NA	NA	TGTGCCAGCAGCGGGTTCAACACCGGGGAGCTGTTTTTT	CASSGFNTGELFF
TRBV27	TRBJ2-5	TRBD1	NA	TGTGCCAGCAGTCGGACAGGGGGCCATGAGACCCAGTACTTC	CASSRTGGHETQYF
TRBV7-9	TRBJ1-6	NA	NA	TGTGCCAGCAGTCCCGGGACAACCCCTTCACCCCTCCACTTT	CASSPGTTPSPLHF
TRBV2	TRBJ2-7	TRBD1	NA	TGTGCCAGCGCGCCAGGGGGAAAGCAGTACTTC	CASAPGGKQYF
TRBV2	TRBJ2-7	NA	few	TGTGCCAGCAGTGAAGGTAGGGGCGTCCCCGGCTACGAGCAGTACTTC	CASSEGRGVPGYEQYF
TRBV7-6	TRBJ1-5	NA	NA	TGTGCCAGCAGCCCAGACGGTATAGCGGGCAATCAGCCCCAGCATTTT	CASSPDGIAGNQPQHF
TRBV19	TRBJ1-4	NA	NA	TGTGCCAGCAAAATGGCTGAGGCAACTAATGAAAAACTGTTTTTT	CASKMAEATNEKLFF
TRBV2	TRBJ1-1	NA	once	TGTGCCAGCAACAGGCAGCTGATGAACACTGAAGCTTTCTTT	CASNRQLMNTEAFF
TRBV19	TRBJ2-5	TRBD2	NA	TGTGCCAGTAGTGCCAGACTAGCGGTCCCCTCAGAGACCCAGTACTTC	CASSARLAVPSETQYF
TRBV7-3	TRBJ2-1	NA	once	TGTGCCAGCAGCCGGGATCCCACGTTCAATGAGCAGTTCTTC	CASSRDPTFNEQFF
TRBV18	TRBJ2-1	NA	NA	TGTGCCAGCTCACCGGGCGGTTTCTACAATGAGCAGTTCTTC	CASSPGGFYNEQFF